The sequence of this TCR beta chain was determined in a study of molecular identifiers for immune sequencing clone quantification. Study observations and caveats: Clones with over 20 RNA copies captured over 97% of effector molecules but under 1% of naive ones.

RNA fractions of 10%, 30% or 50% and about 18,000 to 1,100,000 sorted cells were the source of naive CD8 libraries. Sorting selected naive CD8 T cells with a CD8+CD4-CCR7+CD45RA+ phenotype. This clonotype appeared many times. What it binds is unknown. Previously reported methods and listed TCR primers produced the bulk TCR libraries. TCRdb re-called the PCR reads with MiXCR, one entry per CDR3 protein. The repertoire holds tens of thousands of distinct CDR3 sequences, with about a quarter as singletons. This CDR3 spans 17 amino acids. Per germline, CDR1 MNHEY and CDR2 SVGAGI. The V segment lost 0 bases and the J segment 7 bases; nucleotides outside the gene matches: 6.

The TCR was taken from a human donor in good health. Some libraries in this study had Jurkat cell RNA spiked in. The rearrangement links TRBV6-5 to TRBJ2-2; 12 bases agree with TRBD2. Sequenced material: naive CD8+ T cells from blood, with Jurkat cell RNA spiked in. Subset meaning: FACS-sorted CD8+CD4-CCR7+CD45RA+ naive T cells. The CDR3 protein is CASSYSGLAGRFGELFF. CDR3 DNA sequence: TGTGCCAGCAGTTACTCAGGACTAGCGGGAAGATTCGGGGAGCTGTTTTTT.